These 8 T cell receptor beta chains originate from one sample sequenced in a study of cytomegalovirus exposure and HLA in healthy donors. With 60 Vbeta and 13 Jbeta primers, the PCR was carried out. Repertoires were generated with immunoSEQ multiplex PCR, while TCRdb's copy carries only in-frame clones and drops some. The table includes 150,000 to 200,000 clones, around 80% detected once. Sequenced: PBMCs. The receptors were sampled from a man in his forties in good health and CMV-seropositive.

The chain recombines TRBV11-3 with TRBJ2-5, with D perhaps TRBD2 (6 bases). Germline V gene lookup returns CDR1 SGHNT and CDR2 YENEEA. V was pared by 5 bases and J by 2 bases, with 12 bases between. The CDR3 spans 14 residues. The DNA of the CDR3 is TGTGCCAGCAGCCGCGGGGACCCTCAAGAGACCCAGTACTTC. Translation: CASSRGDPQETQYF. The whole variable domain, remainder taken from reference TRBV11-3 and TRBJ2-5, is EAGVVQSPRYKIIEKKQPVAFWCNPISGHNTLYWYLQNLGQGPELLIRYENEEAVDDSQLPKDRFSAERLKGVDSTLKIQPAELGDSAVYLCASSRGDPQETQYFGPGTRLLVL.

This chain joins TRBV10-3 and TRBJ2-5; 7 bases map to TRBD1. Unmatched junction bases numbered 0, after V lost 4 bases and J lost 4 bases. The length of the CDR3 is 12 residues. CDR1 ENHRY and CDR2 SYGVKD come from the germline V gene. In DNA, the CDR3 is TGTGCCATCAGTGCAGGGGGAGAGACCCAGTACTTC. It specifies CAISAGGETQYF.

The V and J genes are TRBV7-2 and TRBJ1-1, with 8 bases fitting TRBD1. The CDR3 sequence is 15 residues long. Germline V gives CDR1 SGHTA, CDR2 FQGNSA. V gave up 4 bases and J gave up 5 bases; unmatched junction bases: 9. The CDR3 DNA sequence: TGTGCCAGCAGCTCGCCACAGGGGGTCGGGACTGAAGCTTTCTTT. Residues: CASSSPQGVGTEAFF.

V gene TRBV7-9 combines with J gene TRBJ1-2; D call uncertain. CDR1 and CDR2 (germline): SEHNR, FQNEAQ (reference sequence). Trimming stripped 3 bases from V and 3 bases from J, with 5 bases between. CDR3 length equals 12 residues. The CDR3 coding sequence is TGTGCCAGCAGCTTCTCGTACTATGGCTACACCTTC. Its translation: CASSFSYYGYTF.

About this clone itself: Sequence at one end of the junction differs from germline and may be a read error. The rearrangement uses TRBV6-1 and TRBJ1-2; no definite D call. Germline lookup yields CDR1 MNHNS and CDR2 SASEGT. The CDR3 contains 17 residues. The CDR3 DNA is TGTGCCTGCAGTGCCGTGCAACAAGGAGGGATTAACTATGGCTACACCTTC. This translates into CACSAVQQGGINYGYTF.

This chain connects TRBV7-3 to TRBJ2-5, with D possibly matching TRBD2 (5 bases). Between the trimmed V and J ends, which lost 5 bases and 7 bases, there was a span of 14 bases. The CDR3 totals 13 residues. The germline V gene encodes CDR1 SGHTA and CDR2 FQGTGA. The CDR3 loop reads CASSAGERGTQYF. DNA of the CDR3: TGTGCCAGCAGCGCCGGGGAGCGAGGGACCCAGTACTTC.

The chain has TRBV10-3 and TRBJ1-2, with a tentative D call TRBD1 (6 bases). Trimming pared 7 bases from V and 6 bases from J, leaving 21 bases between. Per germline, CDR1 ENHRY and CDR2 SYGVKD. The CDR3 extends over 15 amino acids. CDR3 protein: CAITTSQGGGDGYTF. The CDR3 DNA reads TGTGCCATCACAACAAGTCAAGGGGGGGGCGATGGCTACACCTTC.

V usage is TRBV19 and J usage is TRBJ2-7, with TRBD1 identical over 10 bases. This CDR3 is built from 16 residues. The J segment lost 4 bases and the V segment lost 5 bases, leaving 11 bases of the junction unmatched. CDR1 and CDR2 from the germline V gene are LNHDA and SQIVND (reference sequence). The CDR3 loop reads CASSLGTGALGYEQYF. The CDR3 DNA sequence: TGTGCCAGTAGTCTCGGGACAGGGGCCCTCGGTTACGAGCAGTACTTC.